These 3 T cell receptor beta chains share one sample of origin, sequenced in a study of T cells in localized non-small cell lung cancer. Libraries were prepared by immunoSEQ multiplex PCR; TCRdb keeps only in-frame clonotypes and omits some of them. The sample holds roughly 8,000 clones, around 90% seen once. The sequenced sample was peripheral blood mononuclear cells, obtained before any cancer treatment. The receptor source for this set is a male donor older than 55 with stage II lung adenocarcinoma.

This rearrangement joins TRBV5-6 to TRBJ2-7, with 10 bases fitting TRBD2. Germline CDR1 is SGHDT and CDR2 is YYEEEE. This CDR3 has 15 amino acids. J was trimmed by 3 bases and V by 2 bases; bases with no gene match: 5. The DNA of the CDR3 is TGTGCCAGCAGCTTCACCGGACTAGCGGTCTACGAGCAGTACTTC. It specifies CASSFTGLAVYEQYF.

CDR3 coding DNA: TGTGCCTGGAGTCGGGACAGACCCTATGGCTACACCTTC. It encodes CAWSRDRPYGYTF. The chain recombines TRBV30 with TRBJ1-2, with TRBD1 identical over 7 bases. The CDR3 is 13 residues long. CDR1 and CDR2 from the germline V gene are GTSNPN and SVGIG (reference sequence). Trimming at V came to 2 bases and at J to 4 bases, leaving 4 bases not matched to a gene.

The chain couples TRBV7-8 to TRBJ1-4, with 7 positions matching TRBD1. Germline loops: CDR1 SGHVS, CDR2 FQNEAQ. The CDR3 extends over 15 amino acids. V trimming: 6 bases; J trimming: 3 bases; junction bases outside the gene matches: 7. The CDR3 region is CASRPTGTANEKLFF. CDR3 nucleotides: TGTGCCAGCAGGCCTACCGGGACAGCTAATGAAAAACTGTTTTTT.